The T cell receptor beta chain under discussion was sequenced for a study of monozygotic twins with inflammatory bowel disease. CDR3 length: 21 amino acids. In germline, CDR1 is LNHDA, CDR2 SQIVND (reference sequence). Blood (about 2.5 ml) was collected from every donor individually. Template-switch reactions added UMIs with a 6-nucleotide sample barcode. For each CDR3 protein, TCRdb gives one entry from its re-call of the 5' RACE reads, without DNA. This table holds about 160,000 distinct CDR3 sequences. The sequence was collected from a human donor with ulcerative colitis or Crohn's disease, or a healthy co-twin of an affected twin (not recorded which). The rearrangement uses TRBV19 and TRBJ2-5; TCRdb's D gene call, TRBD1, goes unchecked for lack of DNA. Sequencing input: blood. CDR3 residues: CASSTSSTGGVWTRWQETQYF.